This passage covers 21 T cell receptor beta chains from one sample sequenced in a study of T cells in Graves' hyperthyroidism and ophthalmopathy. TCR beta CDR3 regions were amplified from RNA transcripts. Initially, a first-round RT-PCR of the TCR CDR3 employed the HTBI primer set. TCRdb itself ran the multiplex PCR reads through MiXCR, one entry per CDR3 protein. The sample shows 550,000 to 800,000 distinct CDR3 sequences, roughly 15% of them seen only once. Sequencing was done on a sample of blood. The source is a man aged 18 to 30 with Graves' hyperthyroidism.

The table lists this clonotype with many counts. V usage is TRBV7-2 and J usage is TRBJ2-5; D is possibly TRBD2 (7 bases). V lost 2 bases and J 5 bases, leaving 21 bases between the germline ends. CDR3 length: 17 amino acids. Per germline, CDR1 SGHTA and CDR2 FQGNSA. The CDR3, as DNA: TGTGCCAGCAGCTTAAGGGGGGGCCGATCCACCGCTGAGACCCAGTACTTC. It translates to CASSLRGGRSTAETQYF.

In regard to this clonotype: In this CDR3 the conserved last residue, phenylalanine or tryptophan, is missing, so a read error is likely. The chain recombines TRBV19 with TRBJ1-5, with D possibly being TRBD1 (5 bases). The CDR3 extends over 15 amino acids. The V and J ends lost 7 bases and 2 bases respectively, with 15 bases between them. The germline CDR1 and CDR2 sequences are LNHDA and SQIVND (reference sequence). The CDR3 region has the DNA TGTGCCAGTACCCCTAAGAGGGGTGGCAATCAGCCCCAGCATCTT. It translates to CASTPKRGGNQPQHL.

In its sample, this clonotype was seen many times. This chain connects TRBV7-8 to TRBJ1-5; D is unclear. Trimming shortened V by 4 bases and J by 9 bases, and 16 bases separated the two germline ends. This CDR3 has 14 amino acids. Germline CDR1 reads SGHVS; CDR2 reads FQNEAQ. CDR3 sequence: CASSSRAPRGPQHF. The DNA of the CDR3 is TGTGCCAGCAGCTCCCGGGCCCCCCGAGGGCCCCAGCATTTT.

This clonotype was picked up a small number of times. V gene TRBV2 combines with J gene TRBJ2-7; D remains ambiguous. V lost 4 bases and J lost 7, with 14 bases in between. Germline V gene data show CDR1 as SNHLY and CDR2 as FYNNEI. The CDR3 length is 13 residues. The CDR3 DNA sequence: TGTGCCAGCAGTGTAGGGATCTTGGGGGAGCAGTACTTC. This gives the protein CASSVGILGEQYF.

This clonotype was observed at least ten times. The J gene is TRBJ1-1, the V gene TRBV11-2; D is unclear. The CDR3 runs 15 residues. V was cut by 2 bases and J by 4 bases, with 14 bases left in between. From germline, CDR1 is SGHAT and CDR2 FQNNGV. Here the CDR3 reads CASSLSISDSTEAFF. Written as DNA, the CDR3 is TGTGCCAGCAGCTTATCCATTAGTGATAGCACTGAAGCTTTCTTT.

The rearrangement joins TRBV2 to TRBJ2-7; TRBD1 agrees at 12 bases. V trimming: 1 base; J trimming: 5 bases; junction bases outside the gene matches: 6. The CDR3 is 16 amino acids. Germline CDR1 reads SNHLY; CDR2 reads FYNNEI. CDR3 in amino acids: CASSEVVGQGANEQYF. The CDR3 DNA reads TGTGCCAGCAGTGAAGTAGTGGGACAGGGGGCGAACGAGCAGTACTTC.

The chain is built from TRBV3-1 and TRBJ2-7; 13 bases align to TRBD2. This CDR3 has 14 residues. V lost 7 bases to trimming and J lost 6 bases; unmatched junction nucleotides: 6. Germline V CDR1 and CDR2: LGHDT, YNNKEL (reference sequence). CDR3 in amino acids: CASTGTSGTLEQYF. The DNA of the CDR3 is TGTGCCAGCACCGGGACTAGCGGGACTCTCGAGCAGTACTTC.

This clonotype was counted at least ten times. CDR3: CASSAGAWLIAGELFF. The CDR3 DNA sequence: TGTGCCAGCAGTGCGGGGGCCTGGCTGATTGCCGGGGAGCTGTTTTTT. The rearrangement uses TRBV6-1 and TRBJ2-2; possibly TRBD1 or TRBD2 for D (6 bases each). The germline CDR1 and CDR2 sequences are MNHNS and SASEGT. The V gene lost 4 bases and the J gene lost 6 bases, with 18 bases spanning the gap. The CDR3 has 16 amino acids.

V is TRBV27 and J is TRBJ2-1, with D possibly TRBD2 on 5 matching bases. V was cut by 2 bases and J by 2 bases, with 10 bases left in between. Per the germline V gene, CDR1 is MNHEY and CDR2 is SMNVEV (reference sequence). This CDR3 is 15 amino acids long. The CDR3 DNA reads TGTGCCAGCAGTTTAGCGGGTTACCCCTACAATGAGCAGTTCTTC. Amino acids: CASSLAGYPYNEQFF.

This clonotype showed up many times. CDR3 coding DNA: TGTGCCATCAGTGGCCAGGGGAGAGACGAGCAGTACTTC. Protein sequence: CAISGQGRDEQYF. V gene TRBV10-3 combines with J gene TRBJ2-7; D is perhaps TRBD1 (6 bases). From germline, CDR1 is ENHRY and CDR2 SYGVKD. Between the trimmed V and J ends, which lost 4 bases and 5 bases, there was a span of 12 bases. The CDR3 runs 13 residues.

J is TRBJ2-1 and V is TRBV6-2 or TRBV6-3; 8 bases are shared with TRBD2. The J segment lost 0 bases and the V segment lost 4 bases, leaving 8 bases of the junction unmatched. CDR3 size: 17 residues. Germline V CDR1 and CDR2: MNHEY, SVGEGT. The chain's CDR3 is CASSSPLAGPSYNEQFF. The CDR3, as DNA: TGTGCCAGCAGTTCTCCTCTAGCGGGCCCCTCCTACAATGAGCAGTTCTTC.

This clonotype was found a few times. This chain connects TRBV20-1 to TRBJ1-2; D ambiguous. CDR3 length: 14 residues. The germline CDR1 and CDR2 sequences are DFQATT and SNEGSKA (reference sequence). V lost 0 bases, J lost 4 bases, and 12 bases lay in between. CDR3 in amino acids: CSARDPQASYGYTF. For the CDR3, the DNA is TGCAGTGCTAGAGATCCCCAGGCGTCCTATGGCTACACCTTC.

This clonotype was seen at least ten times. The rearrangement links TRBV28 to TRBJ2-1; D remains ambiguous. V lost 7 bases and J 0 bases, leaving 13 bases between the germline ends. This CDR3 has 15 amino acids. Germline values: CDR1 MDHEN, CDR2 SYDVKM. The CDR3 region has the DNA TGTGCCAGCATCGAGATCCTGAGCTCCTACAATGAGCAGTTCTTC. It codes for CASIEILSSYNEQFF.

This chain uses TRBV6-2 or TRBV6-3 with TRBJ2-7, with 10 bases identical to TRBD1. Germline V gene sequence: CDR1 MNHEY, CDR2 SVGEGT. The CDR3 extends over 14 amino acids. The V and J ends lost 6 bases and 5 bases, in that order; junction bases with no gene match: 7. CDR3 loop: CASRWTGGINEQYF. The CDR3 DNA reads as TGTGCCAGCAGGTGGACAGGGGGTATCAACGAGCAGTACTTC.

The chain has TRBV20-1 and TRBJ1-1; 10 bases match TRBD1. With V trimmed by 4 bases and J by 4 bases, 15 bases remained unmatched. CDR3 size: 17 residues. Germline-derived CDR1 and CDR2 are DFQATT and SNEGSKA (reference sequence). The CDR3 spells CSAIPGTGVLGGTEAFF. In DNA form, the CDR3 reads TGCAGTGCTATACCCGGGACAGGGGTCCTCGGGGGCACTGAAGCTTTCTTT.

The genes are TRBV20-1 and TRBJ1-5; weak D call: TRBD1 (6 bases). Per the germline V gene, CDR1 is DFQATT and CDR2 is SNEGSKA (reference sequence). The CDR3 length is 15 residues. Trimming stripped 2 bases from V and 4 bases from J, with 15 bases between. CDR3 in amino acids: CSARPPTGPNQPQHF. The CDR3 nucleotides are TGCAGTGCTAGACCCCCGACAGGCCCGAATCAGCCCCAGCATTTT.

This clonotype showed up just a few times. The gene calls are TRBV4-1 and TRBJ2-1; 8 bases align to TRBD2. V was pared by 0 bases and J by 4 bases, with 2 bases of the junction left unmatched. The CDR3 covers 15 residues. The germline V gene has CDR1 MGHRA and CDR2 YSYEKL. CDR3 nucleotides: TGCGCCAGCAGCCAAGACCCGGGAGGGTACAATGAGCAGTTCTTC. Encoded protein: CASSQDPGGYNEQFF.

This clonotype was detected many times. CDR3 sequence: CASSRTPGQGIEAFF. CDR3 in DNA: TGCGCCAGCAGCCGAACCCCGGGACAGGGCATTGAAGCTTTCTTT. The rearrangement uses TRBV5-1 and TRBJ1-1; 9 bases are a match to TRBD1. The CDR3 contains 15 residues. The V gene's germline CDR1 is SGHRS and CDR2 YFSETQ. J lost 7 bases, V lost 4 bases, and 11 bases had no gene match.

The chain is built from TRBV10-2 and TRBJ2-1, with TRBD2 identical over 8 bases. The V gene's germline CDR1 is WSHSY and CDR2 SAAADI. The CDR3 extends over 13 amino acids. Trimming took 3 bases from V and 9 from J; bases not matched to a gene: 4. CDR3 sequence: CASSDPGGAEQFF. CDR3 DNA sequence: TGCGCCAGCAGTGACCCGGGGGGGGCTGAGCAGTTCTTC.

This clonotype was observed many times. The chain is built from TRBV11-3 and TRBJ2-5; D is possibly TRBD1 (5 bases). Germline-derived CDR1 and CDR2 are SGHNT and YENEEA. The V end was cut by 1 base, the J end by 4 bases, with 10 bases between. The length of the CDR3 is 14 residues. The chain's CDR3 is CASSLGGRAETQYF. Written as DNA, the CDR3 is TGTGCCAGCAGCTTAGGTGGCAGGGCAGAGACCCAGTACTTC.

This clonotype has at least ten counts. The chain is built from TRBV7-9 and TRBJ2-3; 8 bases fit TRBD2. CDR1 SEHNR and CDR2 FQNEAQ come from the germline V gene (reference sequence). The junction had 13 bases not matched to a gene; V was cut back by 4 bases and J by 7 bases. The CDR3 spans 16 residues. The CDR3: CASSSREGPLMNTQYF. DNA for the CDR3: TGTGCCAGCAGCTCACGGGAGGGCCCTCTTATGAATACGCAGTATTTT.